Listed here are 9 T cell receptor beta chains from one sample, sequenced in a study of T-cell reconstitution after alpha-beta-depleted transplantation in children. For TCRbeta, the library was prepared with unique molecular identifiers. TCRdb re-called the PCR reads through MiXCR, storing one row per CDR3 protein. The repertoire holds a few hundred thousand distinct CDR3 sequences, with about 8.8% as singletons. The sample in question was PBMCs from the stem cell graft donor, obtained from the stem cell graft. These receptors came from a human donor who donated a stem cell graft to a child with SCID.

At least ten counts were recorded for this clonotype. This chain uses TRBV5-1 with TRBJ1-5, with D possibly being TRBD1 (5 bases). The CDR3 has 15 residues. Germline V gene lookup returns CDR1 SGHRS and CDR2 YFSETQ. V lost 6 bases to trimming and J lost 5 bases, with 18 bases between them. The CDR3 DNA reads as TGCGCCAGCATCGTTTGGGGCTATGAGGATCAGCCCCAGCATTTT. It translates to CASIVWGYEDQPQHF.

This clonotype was counted ten times or more. CDR3 coding DNA: TGTGCCAGCAGCGGGACGGATCATGGCTACACCTTC. Protein sequence: CASSGTDHGYTF. This chain joins TRBV9 and TRBJ1-2, with D uncertain. V was pared by 3 bases and J by 6 bases, with 9 bases between. The CDR3 length is 12 residues. CDR1 SGDLS and CDR2 YYNGEE come from the germline V gene. Filled out from reference TRBV9 and TRBJ1-2, the complete variable domain reads DSGVTQTPKHLITATGQRVTLRCSPRSGDLSVYWYQQSLDQGLQFLIQYYNGEERAKGNILERFSAQQFPDLHSELNLSSLELGDSALYFCASSGTDHGYTFGSGTRLTVV.

The rearrangement uses TRBV10-3 and TRBJ2-1; 10 nucleotides agree with TRBD2. V gave up 6 bases and J gave up 4 bases; unmatched junction bases: 6. The CDR3 is 15 amino acids. Germline loops: CDR1 ENHRY, CDR2 SYGVKD. CDR3 in DNA: TGTGCCATCAGCCTGACTAGCGGGTCATACAATGAGCAGTTCTTC. This encodes CAISLTSGSYNEQFF.

This clonotype showed up many times. J is TRBJ1-3 and V is TRBV4-2; 7 bases fit TRBD1. The CDR3 runs to 17 residues. After removal of 3 bases from V and 7 bases from J, the junction contained 15 bases not matched to a gene. The V gene's germline CDR1 is LGHNA and CDR2 YNFKEQ. The CDR3 spells CASSQGIGTGVLNTIYF. CDR3 sequence (DNA): TGTGCCAGCAGCCAGGGGATCGGTACAGGGGTTCTCAACACCATATATTTT.

As for this clonotype: A much larger clone sits a single nucleotide away, making a read error possible. The chain links TRBV20-1 to TRBJ2-7; TRBD1 matches 8 bases. The CDR3 extends over 15 amino acids. The V gene's germline CDR1 is DFQATT and CDR2 SNEGSKA (reference sequence). CDR3 amino acids: CSARRGGTGSYEQHF. The CDR3 region has the DNA TGCAGTGCTAGAAGAGGTGGGACAGGCTCCTACGAGCAGCACTTC.

The rearrangement uses TRBV7-2 and TRBJ2-3; 9 nucleotides agree with TRBD1. Germline trimming cut 2 bases from V and 1 base from J; bases unmatched to any gene: 4. This CDR3 is built from 16 residues. Germline V lookup: CDR1 SGHTA, CDR2 FQGNSA. CDR3 nucleotides: TGTGCCAGCAGCTTACTTAGGACAGGGGGCACAGATACGCAGTATTTT. Its translation: CASSLLRTGGTDTQYF.

This clonotype was seen many times. V usage is TRBV5-1 and J usage is TRBJ2-2, with no clear D. This CDR3 has 14 amino acids. Germline lookup yields CDR1 SGHRS and CDR2 YFSETQ. With 7 bases removed from V and 6 bases from J, the gap between germline ends came to 16 bases. CDR3 region: CASRDLADAGELFF. The CDR3 DNA reads TGCGCCAGCCGTGACCTTGCGGACGCCGGGGAGCTGTTTTTT.

There are many counts of this clonotype. The chain couples TRBV5-1 to TRBJ1-2; possible D gene TRBD1, 5 bases. V gave up 0 bases and J gave up 4 bases, with 7 bases separating them. The germline gives CDR1 SGHRS, CDR2 YFSETQ. The CDR3 runs 13 residues. The CDR3 DNA reads TGCGCCAGCAGCTTGGAGACAGTCTATGGCTACACCTTC. This sequence encodes CASSLETVYGYTF. Full variable domain (missing parts from reference TRBV5-1 and TRBJ1-2): KAGVTQTPRYLIKTRGQQVTLSCSPISGHRSVSWYQQTPGQGLQFLFEYFSETQRNKGNFPGRFSGRQFSNSRSEMNVSTLELGDSALYLCASSLETVYGYTFGSGTRLTVV.

This rearrangement joins TRBV5-1 to TRBJ2-3; TRBD1 or TRBD2 may be the D gene (6 bases each). Germline-derived CDR1 and CDR2 are SGHRS and YFSETQ. V gave up 1 base and J gave up 0 bases, with 12 bases separating them. The CDR3 runs 16 residues. CDR3 bases: TGCGCCAGCAGCTTGTTGGGGGGCCCTAGCACAGATACGCAGTATTTT. Amino acids: CASSLLGGPSTDTQYF. The full variable domain, in which reference TRBV5-1 and TRBJ2-3 provide the parts outside the CDR3, is KAGVTQTPRYLIKTRGQQVTLSCSPISGHRSVSWYQQTPGQGLQFLFEYFSETQRNKGNFPGRFSGRQFSNSRSEMNVSTLELGDSALYLCASSLLGGPSTDTQYFGPGTRLTVL.